One and the same sample provided the 4 T cell receptor beta chains below, sequenced in a study of T-cell memory formation after mild COVID-19. TCRdb re-analysed the 5' RACE reads in MiXCR, keeping a single row per CDR3 protein. This sample has about 410,000 distinct CDR3 sequences, with 20% to 25% found just once. Sequencing was performed on PBMCs or a T cell subset sorted from them (not recorded which). The receptors shown here come from an adult woman who had mild COVID-19 (a few samples of this study predate the infection). Cell type and time point are not known.

V gene TRBV13 combines with J gene TRBJ2-1, with 13 bases that match TRBD2. The trim removed 4 bases at V and 7 bases at J, leaving 10 bases unmatched. Germline V lookup: CDR1 PRHDT, CDR2 FYEKMQ (reference sequence). The CDR3 has 17 amino acids. Here the CDR3 reads CASSSGLAGSWRNEQFF. The CDR3, as DNA: TGTGCCAGCAGCTCGGGACTAGCGGGGTCCTGGCGGAATGAGCAGTTCTTC.

This clonotype has just a few counts. The chain is built from TRBV12-3 or TRBV12-4 and TRBJ1-2; D remains ambiguous. Trimming stripped 8 bases from V and 3 bases from J, with 10 bases between. CDR3 length: 12 residues. The DNA for the CDR3 is TGTGCCAGCTCTGCTATCTACTATGGCTACACCTTC. Translation gives CASSAIYYGYTF.

This clonotype has just a few counts. The chain's CDR3 is CASSPREFNAQYF. The CDR3 DNA sequence: TGTGCCAGCAGTCCCCGGGAATTTAACGCCCAGTATTTT. J is TRBJ2-3 and V is TRBV12-3 or TRBV12-4, with D tentatively TRBD2 (5 bases). The CDR3 covers 13 residues. Trimming cost V 5 bases and J 12 bases, with 18 bases left between them.

The chain is built from TRBV24-1 and TRBJ2-7, with D possibly called TRBD1 or TRBD2 (5 bases each). The CDR3 has 14 amino acids. Germline V gives CDR1 KGHDR, CDR2 SFDVKD. V lost 7 bases and J lost 9, with 21 bases in between. In DNA form, the CDR3 reads TGTGCCACCAGAGCAGGGACGCACCTCGGCGGGCAGTACTTC. Translation gives CATRAGTHLGGQYF.